This TCR beta chain was retrieved from a study of cytomegalovirus exposure and HLA in healthy donors. About the research overall: Earlier findings included some 100 million unique TCR beta sequences obtained from some 180 million T cells. Broader study findings: A few chains tied to CMV proved CMV antigen-specific in vitro. Most TCR sequences proved rare, with some public TCRs found in many donors.

Participants comprised healthy donors of bone marrow. The PCR made use of 60 Vbeta and 13 Jbeta primers. Repertoires were generated with immunoSEQ multiplex PCR, while TCRdb's copy carries only in-frame clones and drops some. The sample holds 120,000 to 150,000 clones; around 86% are singletons and the top ten take approximately 2.9%. The CDR3 loop spans 15 amino acids. Germline CDR1 reads SGHAT; CDR2 reads FQNNGV. The junction had 14 bases not matched to a gene; V was cut back by 7 bases and J by 8 bases. Turning to this clone: Its target is unknown.

The chain uses TRBV11-2 and TRBJ2-1; 7 bases agree with TRBD2. The specimen was PBMCs. The clonotype comes from a woman in her twenties or thirties in good health and CMV-seronegative. The CDR3 spells CASTHGGGVDYEQFF. CDR3 bases: TGTGCCAGCACCCACGGGGGAGGGGTTGACTATGAGCAGTTCTTC.